This T cell receptor (beta chain) was observed in a study of low-dose radiotherapy and immunotherapy resistance in tumors. The wider study: The regimen for patients comprised intravenous nivolumab 240 mg every two weeks plus intravenous ipilimumab 1 mg/kg every six weeks.

CDR3 size: 13 residues. CDR1 is DFQATT, CDR2 SNEGSKA, per germline (reference sequence). Trimming took 5 bases from V and 1 from J, leaving 11 bases between them. The table lists this clonotype with many counts. First-strand cDNA used TRAV- and TRBV-specific primers, covering alpha and beta chains. The authors ran about 20 PCR cycles to amplify TCRs with a constant-region primer and V-primer adapter. One entry per CDR3 protein results from TCRdb running MiXCR on the reads. This table has more than 85,000 distinct CDR3 sequences, more than 8% appearing once. Time point reported: before trial treatment. Enrollment required an advanced solid tumor negative for tumor-infiltrating lymphocytes.

The sequence was obtained from a male donor with prostate cancer. Sequences were derived from PBMCs, sampled before treatment. This chain joins TRBV20-1 and TRBJ1-1; D not certain. CDR3 coding DNA: TGCAGTGCTCCCCCGGAGCCGAACACTGAAGCTTTCTTT. Its protein product is CSAPPEPNTEAFF.